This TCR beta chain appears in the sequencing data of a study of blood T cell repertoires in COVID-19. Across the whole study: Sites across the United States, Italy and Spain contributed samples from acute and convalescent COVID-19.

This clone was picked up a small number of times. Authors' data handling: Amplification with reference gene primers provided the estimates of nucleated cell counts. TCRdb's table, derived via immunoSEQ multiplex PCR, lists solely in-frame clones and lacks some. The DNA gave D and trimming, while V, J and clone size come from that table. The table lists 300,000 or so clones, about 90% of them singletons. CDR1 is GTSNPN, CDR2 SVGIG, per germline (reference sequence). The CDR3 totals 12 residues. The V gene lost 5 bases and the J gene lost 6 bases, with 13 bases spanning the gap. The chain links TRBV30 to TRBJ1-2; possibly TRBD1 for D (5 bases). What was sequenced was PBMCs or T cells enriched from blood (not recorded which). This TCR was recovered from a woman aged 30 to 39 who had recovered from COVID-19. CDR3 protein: CAWEPQGHGYTF. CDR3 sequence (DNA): TGTGCCTGGGAGCCTCAGGGCCATGGCTACACCTTC.